This paragraph reports one TCR beta chain. The junction does not match germline at one end; this may be a read error. The CDR3 has 15 amino acids. The germline V gene encodes CDR1 ENHRY and CDR2 SYGVKD. The data are from a study of blood T cells in healthy people across ages. No fewer than 6.5 million PBMCs went into each sample. A second PCR of 7 to 11 cycles used a sample-barcoded 5' primer and a J-beta primer mix. TCRdb re-called the 5' RACE reads through MiXCR, storing one row per CDR3 protein. Here the sample spans roughly 1 million distinct CDR3 sequences, 20% to 25% being singletons. A further study also used this sample, focusing on T cells of mothers and their children. That source notes: All extracted RNA went into cDNA synthesis, roughly 1.5 ug per 15 ul.

The chain links TRBV10-3 to TRBJ2-6; 7 bases match TRBD1. Sequencing was done on a sample of blood. The receptor's source is a girl aged 2-10 years in good health. The DNA of the CDR3 is TGTGCCATCAGTGGACAGGGTGCTGGGGCCAACGTCGTGACTTTC. Amino acid sequence: CAISGQGAGANVVTF.